These 13 T cell receptor beta chains originate from one sample sequenced in a study of shared T cell receptors in the human thymus. This table comes from immunoSEQ multiplex PCR, and its TCRdb copy is limited to in-frame clones, with some not included. Seen here are about 660,000 clones, 87% observed once, and the top ten hold 0.0094%. These data were likewise used in another study, on human thymus T cells.

Sequenced sample: thymocytes. The receptors were gathered from a boy under two years old with a congenital heart defect.

V and J are TRBV7-9 and TRBJ2-3; a weak D match, TRBD1 (6 bases). The germline V gene encodes CDR1 SEHNR and CDR2 FQNEAQ (reference sequence). V was clipped by 5 bases and J by 2 bases, with 11 bases between them. CDR3 size: 14 residues. The CDR3 here is CASSPQGNTDTQYF. The CDR3 DNA sequence: TGTGCCAGCAGCCCACAGGGAAACACAGATACGCAGTATTTT.

The CDR3 protein is CASSQVPGLAYLSSYEQYF. CDR3 nucleotide sequence: TGCGCCAGCAGCCAAGTACCGGGACTAGCGTACCTAAGCTCCTACGAGCAGTACTTC. The V gene is TRBV4-1, the J gene TRBJ2-7, with TRBD2 identical over 10 bases. The CDR3 covers 19 residues. V dropped 1 base and J dropped 0; count of bases not matched to a gene: 12. Germline V gene sequence: CDR1 MGHRA, CDR2 YSYEKL.

The chain joins TRBV14 to TRBJ2-7, with 16 bases identical to TRBD2. This CDR3 has 20 amino acids. Looked up from germline, CDR1 is SGHDN and CDR2 is FVKESK. V shed 4 bases and J 2 bases; nucleotides not matched to a gene: 14. For the CDR3, the DNA is TGTGCCAGCAGCCTAAGACCGGGACTAGCGGGGGGGCCGAGCACCTACGAGCAGTACTTC. Translated: CASSLRPGLAGGPSTYEQYF.

CDR3 sequence (DNA): TGTGCCAGCAGCCAGGACAGGGGGTATCAGCCCCAGCATTTT. It specifies CASSQDRGYQPQHF. The chain is built from TRBV7-8 and TRBJ1-5, with TRBD1 matching 10 bases. V lost 5 bases and J lost 5; bases outside the gene matches: 3. CDR1 is SGHVS, CDR2 FQNEAQ, per germline. This CDR3 comprises 14 residues.

The DNA of the CDR3 is TGTGCCAGCAGCCCGAGAAGCGGGAGCTCGGGTGATGAGCAGTTCTTC. Translating it yields CASSPRSGSSGDEQFF. The rearrangement links TRBV27 to TRBJ2-1; 8 positions agree with TRBD2. The V gene's germline CDR1 is MNHEY and CDR2 SMNVEV (reference sequence). J was trimmed by 8 bases and V by 6 bases; bases with no gene match: 15. This CDR3 has 16 amino acids.

A word on this clone: Other DNA sequences in the same sample also yield this CDR3. This chain joins TRBV5-8 and TRBJ2-7; 10 bases map to TRBD2. The length of the CDR3 is 16 residues. V lost 2 bases and J lost 0; bases outside the gene matches: 5. Germline CDR1 SGHTS, CDR2 YDEGEE. CDR3 DNA: TGTGCCAGCAGCTTCTTAGCGGGAGGAAACTCCTACGAGCAGTACTTC. It translates to CASSFLAGGNSYEQYF.

The chain uses TRBV21-1 and TRBJ1-1; the D call TRBD1 from the table was never checked on the DNA. TRBV21-1 corresponds to a pseudogene. CDR3 length: 15 residues. The chain's CDR3 is CASSPTDRWNTEAFF. The CDR3 DNA sequence: TGTGCCAGCAGCCCCACGGACAGGTGGAACACTGAAGCTTTCTTT.

The rearrangement links TRBV10-1 to TRBJ1-3; D possibly corresponds to TRBD1 (6 bases). Trimming took off 4 bases at V and 0 bases at J, with 10 bases between the two ends. The germline CDR1 and CDR2 sequences are WNHNN and SYGVQD (reference sequence). The CDR3 runs 15 residues. The DNA for the CDR3 is TGCGCCAGCAGTGTGAACAGGGACTCTGGAAACACCATATATTTT. It yields the protein CASSVNRDSGNTIYF.

CDR3 sequence reads: CASRPDRGSVSQPQHF. The CDR3 DNA reads as TGTGCCAGCAGACCCGACAGGGGATCGGTTAGTCAGCCCCAGCATTTT. V is TRBV2 and J is TRBJ1-5; 8 bases line up with TRBD1. Per germline, CDR1 SNHLY and CDR2 FYNNEI. Losses at the gene ends were 6 bases for V and 6 bases for J; bases not matched to a gene: 13. The CDR3 contains 16 residues.

The V gene is TRBV4-3, the J gene TRBJ2-3, with 9 positions matching TRBD2. The CDR3 has 18 residues. Germline CDR1 LGHNA, CDR2 YSLEER. V dropped 0 bases and J dropped 3; count of bases not matched to a gene: 10. The CDR3 nucleotides are TGCGCCAGCAGCCAAGATCAGGTGGCGGCGGGGGGGACAGATACGCAGTATTTT. Amino acids: CASSQDQVAAGGTDTQYF.

The chain recombines TRBV7-4 with TRBJ2-1, with 14 bases aligning to TRBD2. The germline V gene encodes CDR1 SGHVT and CDR2 SQSDAQ. There are 18 residues in the CDR3. The ends lost 5 bases at V and 7 bases at J; junction bases unmatched: 13. CDR3 sequence (DNA): TGTGCCAGCAGCCTGGGACTAGCGGGAGCCCCCGAGCCGAATGAGCAGTTCTTC. The encoded protein is CASSLGLAGAPEPNEQFF. Supplemented by reference TRBV7-4 and TRBJ2-1, the full variable domain reads GAGVSQSPRYKVAKRGRDVALRCDSISGHVTLYWYRQTLGQGSEVLTYSQSDAQRDKSGRPSGRFSAERPERSVSTLKIQRTEQGDSAVYLCASSLGLAGAPEPNEQFFGPGTRLTVL.

The chain carries TRBV27 and TRBJ2-7; no definite D call. The germline CDR1 and CDR2 sequences are MNHEY and SMNVEV (reference sequence). Trimming stripped 0 bases from V and 1 base from J, with 10 bases between. CDR3 size: 15 residues. The CDR3 DNA reads as TGTGCCAGCAGTTTATCGAAGACTGGATCCTACGAGCAGTACTTC. Translation: CASSLSKTGSYEQYF.

The rearrangement uses TRBV15 and TRBJ1-3, with D perhaps matching TRBD1 (6 bases). The V gene's germline CDR1 is LNHNV and CDR2 YYDKDF (reference sequence). The ends were cut back, 0 bases at V and 3 bases at J, with 24 bases in the middle. This CDR3 has 20 amino acids. CDR3 region: CATSRDKGPQAGAFGNTIYF. In DNA form, the CDR3 reads TGTGCCACCAGCAGAGATAAGGGGCCGCAGGCGGGGGCGTTTGGAAACACCATATATTTT.